This T cell receptor (beta chain) derives from a study of blood T cell repertoires in COVID-19. Study information: COVID-19 samples from acute and convalescent phases originated in the United States, Italy and Spain. T cells, B-cell-depleted T cells, or PBMCs provided the cDNA or gDNA that served as material.

This clone was seen more than once but under ten times. As handled by the study authors: The assay estimated nucleated cells by amplifying reference gene primers. TCRdb's copy holds only in-frame clones and misses some; the assay was immunoSEQ multiplex PCR. V, J and clone size are those of that table, while D and trimming were read from the DNA. Here the sample spans around 170,000 clones, 80% to 85% being singletons. This CDR3 comprises 14 residues. V was clipped by 3 bases and J by 7 bases; unmatched bases: 7. The germline gives CDR1 LNHDA, CDR2 SQIVND (reference sequence). Sequenced material: peripheral blood. This chain uses TRBV19 with TRBJ1-2; 8 nucleotides line up with TRBD1. This sequence originates from a man in his late teens or twenties with active or convalescent COVID-19. The chain's CDR3 is CASSILGTGGGYTF. Written as DNA, the CDR3 is TGTGCCAGTAGTATTCTAGGGACAGGCGGTGGCTACACCTTC. Filled out from reference TRBV19 and TRBJ1-2, the complete variable domain reads DGGITQSPKYLFRKEGQNVTLSCEQNLNHDAMYWYRQDPGQGLRLIYYSQIVNDFQKGDIAEGYSVSREKKESFPLTVTSAQKNPTAFYLCASSILGTGGGYTFGSGTRLTVV.